A selection of T cell receptor beta chains follows, all from one sample in a study of sequential checkpoint blockade in melanoma. Here immunoSEQ multiplex PCR was the method, and the copy in TCRdb shows in-frame clones only, minus some. This sample has more than 35,000 clones; 88% occur once, and the top ten carry 12%. The sample consisted of CD8+ T cells sorted from blood (inferred from file names), taken from a patient given nivolumab and ipilimumab in sequence. These TCRs come from a human donor with melanoma. Both conserved end residues are part of each CDR3. The D gene is left open where the match is weak. Clone sizes are given selectively: once, few, many, or a class where the clone is expanded.

>TRBJ2-5|.|TRBV7-6|.
TGTGCCAGCAGTCTCTACCGGGAGACCCAGTACTTC
CASSLYRETQYF
>TRBJ2-1|.|TRBV27|TRBD1
TGTGCCAGCAGTTCCACCGGGACAGAGTACAATGAGCAGTTCTTC
CASSSTGTEYNEQFF
>TRBJ2-1|once|TRBV5-1|.
TGCGCCAGCAGCTTGGTAGCTGAGCAGTTCTTC
CASSLVAEQFF
>TRBJ1-5|.|TRBV27|.
TGTGCCAGCAGTTTATCATCCGTTCCCGGGGGTCAGCCCCAGCATTTT
CASSLSSVPGGQPQHF
>TRBJ1-2|.|TRBV7-9|.
TGTGCCAGCAGCTTAGCGCTTTCAGGAGGACCAGATGGCTACACCTTC
CASSLALSGGPDGYTF
>TRBJ2-7|.|TRBV11-2|TRBD1
TGTGCCAGCAGCGACCGGGACAGGGGGTTAGACGAGCAGTACTTC
CASSDRDRGLDEQYF
>TRBJ1-1|.|TRBV19|.
TGTGCCAGTAGTATCAGGGCTGCCATGAACACTGAAGCTTTCTTT
CASSIRAAMNTEAFF
>TRBJ1-5|.|TRBV25-1|TRBD1
TGTGCCAGCAGTGATTCGGACAGGGGCAGCAATCAGCCCCAGCATTTT
CASSDSDRGSNQPQHF
>TRBJ2-1|.|TRBV9|TRBD2
TGTGCCAGCAGCGTAGGCGGGAGGACCTACAATGAGCAGTTCTTC
CASSVGGRTYNEQFF
>TRBJ2-1|.|TRBV6-1|TRBD1
TGTGCCAGTACCCGGGACAGGGGCGTTTATGAGCAGTTCTTC
CASTRDRGVYEQFF
>TRBJ2-1|.|TRBV19|.
TGTGCCAGTAGTATACCCGGGGAGCAGTTCTTC
CASSIPGEQFF
>TRBJ2-2|.|TRBV9|.
TGTGCCAGCAGTCTGAACACCGGGGAGCTGTTTTTT
CASSLNTGELFF
>TRBJ2-7|once|TRBV19|TRBD2
TGTGCCAGTACCGTGGCTAGCGGGGCCTACGAGCAGTACTTC
CASTVASGAYEQYF
>TRBJ2-1|once|TRBV9|.
TGTGCCAGCAGCGTAGAAACGTTCTCGGGAAGGTACAATGAGCAGTTCTTC
CASSVETFSGRYNEQFF
>TRBJ2-7|.|TRBV28|TRBD1
TGTGCCACTATCAACTCCGGGACAGGGTCTTCCGAGCAGTACTTC
CATINSGTGSSEQYF
>TRBJ1-3|.|TRBV10-3|.
TGTGCCATCAGCAGGGGCCAGAGCTCTGGAAACACCATATATTTT
CAISRGQSSGNTIYF
>TRBJ2-2|.|TRBV4-1|.
TGCGCCAGCAGCCAAGCCCGGGGGAGCTCCGGGGAGCTGTTTTTT
CASSQARGSSGELFF
>TRBJ2-1|.|TRBV9|TRBD2
TGTGCCAGCAGTGGTTCCGCGGGAGTTTCCAATGAGCAGTTCTTC
CASSGSAGVSNEQFF
>TRBJ2-6|.|TRBV4-2|TRBD2
TGTGCCAGCAGCCCCCCCCGGGGGGCTGGGGCCAACGTCCTGACTTTC
CASSPPRGAGANVLTF
>TRBJ2-2|.|TRBV10-2|.
TGCGCCAGTTTTCTCTTCGGGGAGCTGTTTTTT
CASFLFGELFF
>TRBJ1-5|.|TRBV4-1|.
TGCGCCAGCAGCCCCGACAGGAATAGCAATCAGCCCCAGCATTTT
CASSPDRNSNQPQHF
>TRBJ1-2|.|TRBV5-6|TRBD1
TGTGCCAGCAGCTCGGAAGAACAGGGGGCGTTTATTGGTGGCTACACCTTC
CASSSEEQGAFIGGYTF
>TRBJ2-2|.|TRBV7-8|.
TGTGCCAGCACCACACAGAGTGGCACAGGGAACGGGGAGCTGTTTTTT
CASTTQSGTGNGELFF
>TRBJ2-7|.|TRBV13|.
TGTGCCAGCAGCGCCCCCTCAGGTCACTACGAGCAGTACTTC
CASSAPSGHYEQYF
>TRBJ2-1|.|TRBV28|TRBD2
TGTGCCAGCAGACTAACGGGAGGGCCTTACAATGAGCAGTTCTTC
CASRLTGGPYNEQFF
>TRBJ2-1|once|TRBV9|TRBD2
TGTGCCAGCAGCGTAGACGGGAGGGTTAATAATGAGCAGTTCTTC
CASSVDGRVNNEQFF
>TRBJ2-2|.|TRBV7-9|TRBD1
TGTGCCAGCAGCTCGCCGGGACAGCCCACCGGGGAGCTGTTTTTT
CASSSPGQPTGELFF
>TRBJ1-1|.|TRBV4-2|TRBD1
TGTGCCAGCAGCCAGGTTACAGGGGGGACTGAAGCTTTCTTT
CASSQVTGGTEAFF
>TRBJ2-7|.|TRBV5-6|TRBD1
TGTGCCAGCAGCAAATGGGACAGATACGAGCAGTACTTC
CASSKWDRYEQYF
>TRBJ1-1|.|TRBV7-2|.
TGTGCCAGCAGCTTCCAGGGTACTGAAGCTTTCTTT
CASSFQGTEAFF
>TRBJ1-2|.|TRBV27|.
TGTGCCAGCAGTTTCTACCCGGCTAACTATGGCTACACCTTC
CASSFYPANYGYTF
>TRBJ2-7|.|TRBV6-5|.
TGTGCCAGCAGTTACTCCGACAATTACGAGCAGTACTTC
CASSYSDNYEQYF
>TRBJ2-7|.|TRBV5-1|TRBD2
TGCGCCAGCAGCTTCACTAGCGGGAGCTACGAGCAGTACTTC
CASSFTSGSYEQYF
>TRBJ1-5|.|TRBV7-6|.
TGTGCCAGCAGCTTATCAGAGGGTCAGCCCCAGCATTTT
CASSLSEGQPQHF
>TRBJ2-4|once|TRBV7-9|.
TGTGCCAGCAGTCATCAGGGAGGTGCCAAAAACATTCAGTACTTC
CASSHQGGAKNIQYF
>TRBJ2-7|.|TRBV7-6|.
TGTGCCAGCAGCTTAGGACAGTACTACGAGCAGTACTTC
CASSLGQYYEQYF
>TRBJ2-3|.|TRBV9|TRBD1
TGTGCCAGCAGCGTCGACAGGGGGATAGATACGCAGTATTTT
CASSVDRGIDTQYF
>TRBJ2-5|.|TRBV9|TRBD2
TGTGCCAGCAGCGGATTAGCGGGAGGGCCTGTCGTGGAGACCCAGTACTTC
CASSGLAGGPVVETQYF
>TRBJ2-2|.|TRBV4-2|.
TGTGCCAGCAGCCAAGTCAGGAAACTCAGCACCGGGGAGCTGTTTTTT
CASSQVRKLSTGELFF
>TRBJ2-1|.|TRBV7-9|TRBD1
TGTGCCAGCAGCCCCCGCGGGACAGGGTCGAATGAGCAGTTCTTC
CASSPRGTGSNEQFF
>TRBJ1-1|.|TRBV30|.
TGTGCCTGGCAGGGCGGTCCTGAAGCTTTCTTT
CAWQGGPEAFF
>TRBJ2-1|.|TRBV14|TRBD1
TGTGCCAGCAGCCGGACAGGGGCCGCCGTGGATGGGCAGTTCTTC
CASSRTGAAVDGQFF
>TRBJ2-7|.|TRBV18|TRBD1
TGTGCCAGCTCCCCGACAGGGGTAAATTACGAGCAGTACTTC
CASSPTGVNYEQYF
>TRBJ1-3|once|TRBV6-1|TRBD1
TGTGCCAGCAGAGGACAGGGTGGAAGAAACACCATATATTTT
CASRGQGGRNTIYF
>TRBJ2-5|.|TRBV15|.
TGTGCCACCAGCACCCAGCGGGTGCCACAAGAGACCCAGTACTTC
CATSTQRVPQETQYF
>TRBJ2-2|.|TRBV14|TRBD1
TGTGCCAGCAGCCCAGTGACAGGGGTAACCGGGGAGCTGTTTTTT
CASSPVTGVTGELFF
>TRBJ2-3|.|TRBV27|TRBD2
TGTGCCAGCAGTTTATATCCTAGCGGGAGCCAAATCACAGATACGCAGTATTTT
CASSLYPSGSQITDTQYF
>TRBJ1-2|.|TRBV29-1|TRBD1
TGCAGCGTTTTTACAGGGGCGATTGGCTACACCTTC
CSVFTGAIGYTF
>TRBJ2-1|.|TRBV6-5|TRBD2
TGTGCCAGCAAACATGAGCGGGAGGGTACGAATGAGCAGTTCTTC
CASKHEREGTNEQFF
>TRBJ2-7|.|TRBV7-6|.
TGTGCCAGCAGCTTCACACAGGGTTGGGAGCAGTACTTC
CASSFTQGWEQYF
>TRBJ1-2|.|TRBV7-2|.
TGTGCCAGCAGCTTGAGGGGGATCAACTATGGCTACACCTTC
CASSLRGINYGYTF
>TRBJ2-7|once|TRBV6-6|.
TGTGCCAGCAGTTCATACCCCGGACATTCCTACGAGCAGTACTTC
CASSSYPGHSYEQYF
>TRBJ2-7|.|TRBV19|.
TGTGCCAGTAGTATCTCGACTAGTCGTGAGCAGTACTTC
CASSISTSREQYF
>TRBJ2-2|once|TRBV19|.
TGTGCCAGTTCAAACGGGGAGCTGTTTTTT
CASSNGELFF
>TRBJ1-1|few|TRBV7-2|.
TGTGCCAGCAGCTCTCTCGATATCATAGCCACTGAAGCTTTCTTT
CASSSLDIIATEAFF
>TRBJ2-2|.|TRBV7-8|TRBD1
TGTGCCAGCAGCTTAACCGGGACAGCCGGGGAGCTGTTTTTT
CASSLTGTAGELFF
>TRBJ1-1|.|TRBV12-5|.
TGTGCTAGTGTCCGCGGGAACACTGAAGCTTTCTTT
CASVRGNTEAFF
>TRBJ1-4|.|TRBV9|TRBD1
TGTGCCAGCAGCTCAGGGGGTGCAACTAATGAAAAACTGTTTTTT
CASSSGGATNEKLFF
>TRBJ1-1|.|TRBV6-5|TRBD1
TGTGCCAGCAAGCCGGGACAGCTAATGAACACTGAAGCTTTCTTT
CASKPGQLMNTEAFF